This T cell receptor beta chain was recovered during a study of identical twins. One entry per CDR3 protein, called by TCRdb with MiXCR from the 5' RACE reads. The sample holds about 530,000 distinct CDR3 sequences; around 22% are singletons and the top ten take approximately 0.52%. This clonotype was found a few times. J was trimmed by 2 bases and V by 6 bases; bases with no gene match: 6. This CDR3 spans 14 amino acids. CDR1 is DFQATT, CDR2 SNEGSKA, per germline (reference sequence). These data also formed part of another study, on yellow fever vaccine responses in identical twins.

The sequence came from a woman aged 18 to 35 in good health. The source material was CD4+ T cells sorted from blood. The chain links TRBV20-1 to TRBJ2-7; the match to TRBD2 covers 11 bases. CDR3 in DNA: TGCAGTGCCCGGCCGACTAGCGGGGCCTACGAGCAGTACTTC. The encoded protein is CSARPTSGAYEQYF.